This passage covers 19 T cell receptor beta chains from one sample sequenced in a study of cytomegalovirus exposure and HLA in healthy donors. Amplification used 60 Vbeta primers and 13 Jbeta primers. The table came from immunoSEQ multiplex PCR; TCRdb's copy has only in-frame clones and leaves some out. The sample lists about 92,000 clones, roughly 69% occurring once. Sequenced material: PBMCs. All receptors derive from a man aged 50 or older in good health and CMV-seronegative.

This chain links TRBV2 with TRBJ2-2; D remains unclear. Germline CDR1 and CDR2: SNHLY and FYNNEI. The CDR3 loop spans 15 amino acids. Trimming took off 0 bases at V and 4 bases at J, with 9 bases between the two ends. CDR3 sequence: CASSEALSGTGELFF. The CDR3 DNA is TGTGCCAGCAGTGAAGCGCTGTCGGGCACCGGGGAGCTGTTTTTT.

The V call is TRBV7-2, the J call TRBJ2-2, with D tentatively TRBD2 (5 bases). Germline V gene data show CDR1 as SGHTA and CDR2 as FQGNSA. Trimming took off 3 bases at V and 2 bases at J, with 10 bases between the two ends. There are 15 residues in the CDR3. The CDR3 DNA is TGTGCCAGCAGCTTTCGAGCGGCTAACACCGGGGAGCTGTTTTTT. Translating gives CASSFRAANTGELFF.

This CDR3 is CATGTPGQGLDEQFF. The DNA for the CDR3 is TGTGCCACCGGAACACCGGGACAGGGTTTAGATGAGCAGTTCTTC. The V gene is TRBV10-3, the J gene TRBJ2-1, with 9 bases aligning to TRBD1. CDR1 and CDR2 (germline): ENHRY, SYGVKD. Trimming cost V 10 bases and J 8 bases; bases outside gene matches: 15. The CDR3 consists of 15 residues.

The chain recombines TRBV28 with TRBJ1-1; 8 bases fit TRBD1. V dropped 5 bases and J dropped 0; count of bases not matched to a gene: 5. The CDR3 covers 15 residues. Germline CDR1 is MDHEN and CDR2 is SYDVKM. The CDR3 sequence is CASSLRQGLNTEAFF. CDR3 nucleotides: TGTGCCAGCAGTCTCAGACAGGGGTTGAACACTGAAGCTTTCTTT. The whole variable domain, remainder taken from reference TRBV28 and TRBJ1-1, is DVKVTQSSRYLVKRTGEKVFLECVQDMDHENMFWYRQDPGLGLRLIYFSYDVKMKEKGDIPEGYSVSREKKERFSLILESASTNQTSMYLCASSLRQGLNTEAFFGQGTRLTVV.

The V and J genes are TRBV4-3 and TRBJ2-5, with 7 nucleotides matching TRBD2. Trimming at V came to 3 bases and at J to 2 bases, leaving 3 bases not matched to a gene. Germline lookup yields CDR1 LGHNA and CDR2 YSLEER. There are 14 residues in the CDR3. For the CDR3, the DNA is TGCGCCAGCAGCCAGGGGCGGGGGCAAGAGACCCAGTACTTC. Protein: CASSQGRGQETQYF.

The chain links TRBV2 to TRBJ1-1; no clear D. The V and J ends lost 9 bases and 2 bases respectively, with 7 bases between them. Looked up from germline, CDR1 is SNHLY and CDR2 is FYNNEI. This CDR3 has 11 residues. The CDR3 region has the DNA TGTGCCAGAAACAGAAACACTGAAGCTTTCTTT. Protein product: CARNRNTEAFF.

The genes are TRBV5-1 and TRBJ1-1; D might be TRBD1 (5 bases). CDR3 size: 13 residues. The V end was cut by 2 bases, the J end by 3 bases, with 8 bases between. Germline CDR1 is SGHRS and CDR2 is YFSETQ. CDR3 region: CASSFARDTEAFF. DNA for the CDR3: TGCGCCAGCAGCTTCGCCAGGGACACTGAAGCTTTCTTT. Full variable domain (rest looked up from reference TRBV5-1 and TRBJ1-1): KAGVTQTPRYLIKTRGQQVTLSCSPISGHRSVSWYQQTPGQGLQFLFEYFSETQRNKGNFPGRFSGRQFSNSRSEMNVSTLELGDSALYLCASSFARDTEAFFGQGTRLTVV.

The rearrangement joins TRBV21-1 to TRBJ2-2; TRBD2 is taken as the D call from the table, unchecked against the DNA. TRBV21-1 is a recognized pseudogene. This CDR3 is 17 amino acids long. This CDR3 reads CASSKAGSGVITGELFF. DNA for the CDR3: TGTGCCAGCAGCAAAGCAGGTAGCGGGGTAATTACCGGGGAGCTGTTTTTT.

V usage is TRBV5-1 and J usage is TRBJ2-5; D perhaps matches TRBD1 (5 bases). Trimming stripped 0 bases from V and 4 bases from J, with 10 bases between. Germline loops: CDR1 SGHRS, CDR2 YFSETQ. This CDR3 contains 14 residues. CDR3 amino acids: CASSLAGFRETQYF. The CDR3 DNA reads TGCGCCAGCAGCTTGGCAGGGTTTCGAGAGACCCAGTACTTC.

This clone came up once. This chain joins TRBV11-3 and TRBJ2-7; a weak D match, TRBD2 (5 bases). CDR3 length equals 14 residues. Trimming pared 5 bases from V and 3 bases from J, leaving 14 bases between. Germline values: CDR1 SGHNT, CDR2 YENEEA. CDR3 DNA sequence: TGTGCCAGCAGCCCCTCTGAGCGGATCTACGAGCAGTACGTC. Protein product: CASSPSERIYEQYV.

This chain uses TRBV2 with TRBJ2-7; 7 bases are shared with TRBD1. The trim removed 6 bases at V and 3 bases at J, leaving 5 bases unmatched. Per the germline V gene, CDR1 is SNHLY and CDR2 is FYNNEI. The CDR3 consists of 13 residues. The CDR3 sequence: CASSRQGGYEQYF. The CDR3 DNA sequence: TGTGCCAGCAGCAGACAGGGTGGCTACGAGCAGTACTTC.

The V gene is TRBV4-1, the J gene TRBJ1-5; possibly TRBD1 for D (5 bases). Trimming cost V 6 bases and J 0 bases, with 12 bases left between them. The CDR3 consists of 15 residues. In germline, CDR1 is MGHRA, CDR2 YSYEKL. CDR3: CASSPGRDSNQPQHF. DNA of the CDR3: TGCGCCAGCAGTCCCGGCAGGGATAGCAATCAGCCCCAGCATTTT.

The chain uses TRBV28 and TRBJ2-7; 9 nucleotides agree with TRBD2. Germline CDR1 MDHEN, CDR2 SYDVKM. This CDR3 is built from 17 residues. J lost 0 bases, V lost 5 bases, and 11 bases had no gene match. CDR3 bases: TGTGCCAGCAGTCCCCCGAGACTAGCGGTAAACTCCTACGAGCAGTACTTC. Protein sequence: CASSPPRLAVNSYEQYF.

This clone has just a few counts. V is TRBV15 and J is TRBJ1-6; D gene ambiguous. The V and J ends lost 1 base and 11 bases respectively, with 6 bases between them. CDR1 LNHNV and CDR2 YYDKDF come from the germline V gene (reference sequence). This CDR3 comprises 12 residues. CDR3 DNA sequence: TGTGCCACCAGCAGAGCCCCGGCACCCCTCCACTTT. This encodes CATSRAPAPLHF.

J is TRBJ1-1 and V is TRBV5-4; D is uncertain. Trimming left V 9 bases short and J 1 base short, with 13 bases between. CDR1 and CDR2 (germline): SGHNT, YYREEE (reference sequence). CDR3 size: 13 residues. The CDR3 spells CATSTRGNTEAFF. The CDR3 coding sequence is TGTGCCACCTCCACGCGCGGGAACACTGAAGCTTTCTTT.

The chain joins TRBV5-1 to TRBJ2-2; 7 positions agree with TRBD1. In germline, CDR1 is SGHRS, CDR2 YFSETQ. The length of the CDR3 is 16 residues. Trimming at V came to 4 bases and at J to 4 bases, leaving 10 bases not matched to a gene. CDR3 loop: CASSPWDSAVTGELFF. DNA for the CDR3: TGCGCCAGCAGCCCCTGGGACAGCGCCGTCACCGGGGAGCTGTTTTTT.

The CDR3 protein is CASSPTGKGDQPQHF. CDR3 sequence (DNA): TGTGCCAGCAGTCCAACCGGCAAGGGGGATCAGCCCCAGCATTTT. The V gene is TRBV28, the J gene TRBJ1-5; TRBD1 is a possible D gene (6 bases). V lost 5 bases, J lost 5 bases, and 16 bases lay in between. Germline V gene sequence: CDR1 MDHEN, CDR2 SYDVKM. The CDR3 runs 15 residues.

As for this clone: Its ends do not fully match the called genes, so a read error is possible. The chain combines TRBV7-9 with TRBJ2-5, with D uncertain. CDR1 and CDR2 (germline): SEHNR, FQNEAQ (reference sequence). The CDR3 spans 14 residues. CDR3 sequence reads: CASSLRPRLEAQYF. The CDR3 bases are TGTGCCAGCAGCTTAAGACCCCGGCTAGAGGCCCAGTACTTC.

This chain uses TRBV9 with TRBJ1-1, with 10 bases matching TRBD1. Germline V gene sequence: CDR1 SGDLS, CDR2 YYNGEE. The J segment lost 5 bases and the V segment lost 4 bases, leaving 5 bases of the junction unmatched. The CDR3 spans 14 residues. CDR3 region: CASSSGTGETEAFF. CDR3 DNA: TGTGCCAGCAGCTCCGGGACAGGGGAAACTGAAGCTTTCTTT.